These 15 T cell receptor beta chains originate from one sample sequenced in a study of blood T cell repertoires in COVID-19. The assay was immunoSEQ multiplex PCR, and TCRdb's table has in-frame clones only and misses some. The table shows under 400,000 clones, with roughly 90% occurring only once. Sequencing was carried out using PBMCs or T cells enriched from blood (not recorded which). The receptors shown here come from a woman in her twenties or thirties who had been exposed to COVID-19.

J is TRBJ1-2 and V is TRBV5-6, with D possibly TRBD1 on 6 matching bases. Trimming stripped 5 bases from V and 4 bases from J, with 12 bases between. The CDR3 runs to 13 residues. CDR1 is SGHDT, CDR2 YYEEEE, per germline. CDR3 nucleotides: TGTGCCAGCAGTTATGGGACATTCTATGGCTACACCTTC. It is translated as CASSYGTFYGYTF.

A single count supports this clone. The rearrangement uses TRBV9 and TRBJ2-7, with a tentative D call TRBD1 (6 bases). The CDR3 spans 15 residues. Trimming stripped 4 bases from V and 2 bases from J, with 16 bases between. CDR1 is SGDLS and CDR2 is YYNGEE in the germline V gene. CDR3 DNA: TGTGCCAGCAGCTCCGCAACAGGGAATGCCTACGAGCAGTACTTC. Translation: CASSSATGNAYEQYF.

This clone showed up many times. The V call is TRBV20-1, the J call TRBJ2-1, with 9 positions matching TRBD2. The V gene's germline CDR1 is DFQATT and CDR2 SNEGSKA (reference sequence). The length of the CDR3 is 15 residues. Germline trimming cut 3 bases from V and 7 bases from J; bases unmatched to any gene: 10. The CDR3 is CSASHAAGGSNEQFF. The CDR3 DNA reads as TGCAGTGCTAGTCACGCAGCGGGAGGTTCGAATGAGCAGTTCTTC.

V gene TRBV7-6 combines with J gene TRBJ2-3, with 7 bases fitting TRBD1. The germline V gene encodes CDR1 SGHVS and CDR2 FNYEAQ. The trim removed 5 bases at V and 2 bases at J, leaving 7 bases unmatched. The CDR3 spans 15 residues. In DNA form, the CDR3 reads TGTGCCAGCAGCGTACAAGACAGGGCCACAGATACGCAGTATTTT. It codes for CASSVQDRATDTQYF.

V is TRBV10-3 and J is TRBJ2-5; 7 nucleotides align to TRBD2. J gave up 4 bases and V 4 bases, and 9 bases lay outside the gene matches. CDR3 length: 15 amino acids. Germline V CDR1 and CDR2: ENHRY, SYGVKD. The DNA of the CDR3 is TGTGCCATCAGTGGTAGCGGGCGCGGAGGAGAGACCCAGTACTTC. Its translation: CAISGSGRGGETQYF.

CDR3 sequence: CATRTGTGEGQPQHF. CDR3 nucleotides: TGTGCCACCAGGACCGGGACAGGGGAAGGGCAGCCCCAGCATTTT. J is TRBJ1-5 and V is TRBV15; TRBD1 aligns across 10 bases. Germline CDR1 is LNHNV and CDR2 is YYDKDF (reference sequence). The V and J ends lost 6 bases and 7 bases, in that order; junction bases with no gene match: 9. The CDR3 totals 15 residues.

This chain connects TRBV7-6 to TRBJ2-7, with TRBD1 as a possible D gene (5 bases). The V gene lost 5 bases and the J gene lost 6 bases, with 17 bases spanning the gap. The germline V gene has CDR1 SGHVS and CDR2 FNYEAQ. CDR3 length: 14 residues. The CDR3 sequence: CASSGQGVFSEQYF. In nucleotides, the CDR3 is TGTGCCAGCAGCGGCCAGGGTGTCTTTTCCGAGCAGTACTTC. Complete variable domain (other parts from reference TRBV7-6 and TRBJ2-7): GAGVSQSPRYKVTKRGQDVALRCDPISGHVSLYWYRQALGQGPEFLTYFNYEAQQDKSGLPNDRFSAERPEGSISTLTIQRTEQRDSAMYRCASSGQGVFSEQYFGPGTRLTVT.

The V and J genes are TRBV28 and TRBJ2-2; TRBD1 matches 9 bases. This CDR3 is 13 amino acids long. V was clipped by 8 bases and J by 7 bases; unmatched bases: 5. Germline V gene data show CDR1 as MDHEN and CDR2 as SYDVKM. CDR3 nucleotides: TGTGCCAGCGGGGACAGGGCCGTCGGGGAGCTGTTTTTT. It translates to CASGDRAVGELFF. The whole variable domain, filled in from reference TRBV28 and TRBJ2-2, reads DVKVTQSSRYLVKRTGEKVFLECVQDMDHENMFWYRQDPGLGLRLIYFSYDVKMKEKGDIPEGYSVSREKKERFSLILESASTNQTSMYLCASGDRAVGELFFGEGSRLTVL.

The chain couples TRBV9 to TRBJ2-5, with 7 bases matching TRBD2. Germline loops: CDR1 SGDLS, CDR2 YYNGEE. Losses at the gene ends were 4 bases for V and 2 bases for J; bases not matched to a gene: 5. The CDR3 runs 14 residues. The chain's CDR3 is CASSPGTIQETQYF. CDR3 nucleotide sequence: TGTGCCAGCAGCCCCGGGACTATACAAGAGACCCAGTACTTC.

The V gene is TRBV28, the J gene TRBJ1-4, with D possibly TRBD1 on 6 matching bases. The CDR3 runs to 13 residues. CDR1 is MDHEN and CDR2 is SYDVKM in the germline V gene. V gave up 5 bases and J gave up 4 bases, with 8 bases separating them. The CDR3 DNA reads TGTGCCAGCAGTGGGGGCCTTAATGAAAAACTGTTTTTT. Amino acids: CASSGGLNEKLFF. The whole variable domain, remainder taken from reference TRBV28 and TRBJ1-4, is DVKVTQSSRYLVKRTGEKVFLECVQDMDHENMFWYRQDPGLGLRLIYFSYDVKMKEKGDIPEGYSVSREKKERFSLILESASTNQTSMYLCASSGGLNEKLFFGSGTQLSVL.

This chain links TRBV3-1 (or the pseudogene TRBV3-2) with TRBJ2-7; 8 bases map to TRBD1. With 1 base clipped from V and 4 bases from J, the junction kept 6 bases outside the gene matches. Germline V gene lookup returns CDR1 LGHDT and CDR2 YNNKEL (reference sequence). The CDR3 is 15 residues long. The CDR3 DNA sequence: TGTGCCAGCAGCCAAGGTTCAGGGGGCGGTTACGAGCAGTACTTC. Amino acids: CASSQGSGGGYEQYF.

CDR3 nucleotide sequence: TGTGCCACCAGCGCGGGACAGAACTATGGCTACACCTTC. This encodes CATSAGQNYGYTF. This chain uses TRBV15 with TRBJ1-2, with 7 bases lining up with TRBD1. Trimming removed 5 bases from V and 2 bases from J; junction bases left unmatched: 2. This CDR3 is 13 amino acids long. Germline V gene data show CDR1 as LNHNV and CDR2 as YYDKDF (reference sequence).

The rearrangement joins TRBV29-1 to TRBJ1-1; D is possibly TRBD1 (5 bases). The CDR3 is made up of 13 amino acids. Germline V gene data show CDR1 as SQVTM and CDR2 as ANQGSEA. Trimming removed 4 bases from V and 0 bases from J, with 9 bases in between. CDR3 sequence reads: CSVAIRVNTEAFF. The CDR3 coding sequence is TGCAGCGTTGCTATCAGGGTGAACACTGAAGCTTTCTTT.

V is TRBV25-1 and J is TRBJ1-2, with a possible D match to TRBD1 (5 bases). The germline CDR1 and CDR2 sequences are MGHDK and SYGVNS. V shed 2 bases and J shed 8 bases, with 12 bases lying between them. This CDR3 spans 13 amino acids. The CDR3, as DNA: TGTGCCAGCAGTGAAGACAGACGTAACGGCTACACCTTC. Translating gives CASSEDRRNGYTF.

V is TRBV7-9 and J is TRBJ1-2; D possibly corresponds to TRBD1 (6 bases). Germline V gene sequence: CDR1 SEHNR, CDR2 FQNEAQ (reference sequence). The V and J ends lost 4 bases and 8 bases respectively, with 17 bases between them. This CDR3 contains 14 residues. The CDR3 coding sequence is TGTGCCAGCAGCTGGACGGACAGTTATCCCGGCTACACCTTC. It yields the protein CASSWTDSYPGYTF. Full variable domain (missing parts from reference TRBV7-9 and TRBJ1-2): DTGVSQNPRHKITKRGQNVTFRCDPISEHNRLYWYRQTLGQGPEFLTYFQNEAQLEKSRLLSDRFSAERPKGSFSTLEIQRTEQGDSAMYLCASSWTDSYPGYTFGSGTRLTVV.